Detailed here is one TCR beta chain. Antigen: not known. Active moderate-to-severe ophthalmopathy, Clinical Activity Score at least 3, NOSPECS at least 4, under 3 months' duration. Fresh 10 ml peripheral blood yielded PBMCs. Amplified TCR beta CDR3 regions came from RNA transcripts. First-round RT-PCR targeting the TCR CDR3 was performed with the HTBI primer set. TCRdb re-derived calls from the multiplex PCR reads in MiXCR, one entry per CDR3 protein. This sample carries 560,000 or so distinct CDR3 sequences, around 20% of them seen once, and the ten largest clones take roughly 47%. Germline lookup yields CDR1 MDHEN and CDR2 SYDVKM. The CDR3 runs 16 residues. V lost 5 bases and J lost 0, with 17 bases in between. The data were obtained in a study of T cells in Graves' hyperthyroidism and ophthalmopathy. Study-level findings and limits: Ophthalmopathy stood apart from stable hyperthyroidism in a 13 V-J model. In blood, most of the thyroid clonotypes expanded above 0.001 were also present.

Material: blood. This clonotype was obtained from a man aged 35 to 55 with Graves' ophthalmopathy. The chain couples TRBV28 to TRBJ2-7; the D gene is possibly TRBD2 (7 bases). As DNA, the CDR3 is TGTGCCAGCAGTGAAATGGGAGGGACAACCTCCTACGAGCAGTACTTC. Its protein product is CASSEMGGTTSYEQYF. The complete variable domain, with remaining parts taken from reference TRBV28 and TRBJ2-7, reads DVKVTQSSRYLVKRTGEKVFLECVQDMDHENMFWYRQDPGLGLRLIYFSYDVKMKEKGDIPEGYSVSREKKERFSLILESASTNQTSMYLCASSEMGGTTSYEQYFGPGTRLTVT.